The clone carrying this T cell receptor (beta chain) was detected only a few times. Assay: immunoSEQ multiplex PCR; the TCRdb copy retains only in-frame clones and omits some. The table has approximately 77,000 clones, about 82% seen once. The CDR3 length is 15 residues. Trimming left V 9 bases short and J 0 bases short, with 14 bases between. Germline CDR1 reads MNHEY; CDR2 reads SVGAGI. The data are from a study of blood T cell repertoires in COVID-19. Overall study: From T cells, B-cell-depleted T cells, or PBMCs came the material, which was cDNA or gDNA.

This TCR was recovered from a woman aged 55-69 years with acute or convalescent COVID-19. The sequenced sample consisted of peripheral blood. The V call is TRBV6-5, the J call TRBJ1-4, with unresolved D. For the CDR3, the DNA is TGTGCCAGTAGAGTGGTAGTTGCAACTAATGAAAAACTGTTTTTT. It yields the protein CASRVVVATNEKLFF.